This T cell receptor beta chain was recovered during a study of T cells in Graves' hyperthyroidism and ophthalmopathy. Investigators excluded patients with uncontrolled infection, other autoimmune disease, pregnancy or lactation. Diagnosis relied on clinical symptoms, serum thyroxine and TRAb, thyroid ultrasound and orbital computed tomography. The length of the CDR3 is 13 residues. From germline, CDR1 is SNHLY and CDR2 FYNNEI. V dropped 10 bases and J dropped 10; count of bases not matched to a gene: 7. RNA transcripts gave rise to amplified TCR beta CDR3 regions. In the first-round RT-PCR of the TCR CDR3, the HTBI primer set was used. TCRdb re-analysed the multiplex PCR reads in MiXCR, keeping a single row per CDR3 protein. The sample has 500,000 to 800,000 distinct CDR3 sequences; about 45% are singletons. The table lists this clonotype with a count of one.

This clonotype was obtained from an adult man with Graves' disease, either hyperthyroidism or ophthalmopathy (not recorded which). Sequenced sample: peripheral blood or thyroid tissue (not recorded which). This chain links TRBV2 with TRBJ1-6; 10 nucleotides line up with TRBD1. The CDR3 sequence is CANSRQGASPLHF. The CDR3 DNA reads as TGTGCCAATAGTAGACAGGGGGCCTCACCCCTCCACTTT.